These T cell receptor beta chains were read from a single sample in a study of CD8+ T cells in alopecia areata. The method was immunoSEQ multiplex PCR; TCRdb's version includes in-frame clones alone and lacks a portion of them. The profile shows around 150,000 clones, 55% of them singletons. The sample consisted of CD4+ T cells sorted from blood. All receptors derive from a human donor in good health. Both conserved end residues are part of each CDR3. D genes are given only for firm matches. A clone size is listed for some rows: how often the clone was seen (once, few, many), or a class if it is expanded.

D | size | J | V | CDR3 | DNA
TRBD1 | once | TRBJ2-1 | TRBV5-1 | CASSVVGQGSDEQFF | TGCGCCAGCAGCGTCGTGGGACAGGGCTCTGATGAGCAGTTCTTC
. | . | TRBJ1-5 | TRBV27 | CASSLFAGRNQPQHF | TGTGCCAGCAGTTTATTTGCAGGGAGAAATCAGCCCCAGCATTTT
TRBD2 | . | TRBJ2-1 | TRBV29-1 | CSVESGRKGNEQFF | TGCAGCGTTGAGAGCGGGAGGAAGGGGAATGAGCAGTTCTTC
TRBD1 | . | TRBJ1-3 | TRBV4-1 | CASSQEDRATSGNTIYF | TGCGCCAGCAGCCAAGAGGACAGGGCAACCTCTGGAAACACCATATATTTT
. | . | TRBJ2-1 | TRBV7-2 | CASSLGVGRARSYNEQFF | TGTGCCAGCAGCTTGGGAGTCGGGCGGGCACGCTCCTACAATGAGCAGTTCTTC
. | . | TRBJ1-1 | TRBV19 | CASSTRIDTEAFF | TGTGCCAGTAGTACGAGGATAGACACTGAAGCTTTCTTT
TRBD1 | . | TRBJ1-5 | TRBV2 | CASRRETGYSPILQPQHF | TGTGCCAGCAGACGGGAGACAGGGTATTCACCCATACTTCAGCCCCAGCATTTT
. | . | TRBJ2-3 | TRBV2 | CASSVARGGTDTQYF | TGTGCCAGCAGTGTTGCTAGAGGGGGCACAGATACGCAGTATTTT
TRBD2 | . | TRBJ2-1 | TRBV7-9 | CASSPNRGLAVHNEQFF | TGTGCCAGCAGCCCAAACCGGGGACTAGCGGTGCACAATGAGCAGTTCTTC
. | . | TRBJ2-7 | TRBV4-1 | CASSPQGPFLYEQYF | TGCGCCAGCAGCCCGCAAGGCCCCTTTCTCTACGAGCAGTACTTC
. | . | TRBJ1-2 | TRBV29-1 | CSVGGSRANYGYTF | TGCAGCGTTGGGGGGAGTAGGGCGAACTATGGCTACACCTTC
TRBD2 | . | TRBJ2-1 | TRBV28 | CASSPSGRVYNEQFF | TGTGCCAGCAGTCCTAGCGGGAGAGTCTACAATGAGCAGTTCTTC
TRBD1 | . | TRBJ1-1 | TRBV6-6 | CASSPGTGPQVTEAFF | TGTGCCAGCAGTCCCGGGACAGGGCCTCAGGTCACTGAAGCTTTCTTT
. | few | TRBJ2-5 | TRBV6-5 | CASGERETQYF | TGTGCCAGCGGTGAGCGTGAGACCCAGTACTTC
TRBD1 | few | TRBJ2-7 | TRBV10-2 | CASSDLTGARNEQYF | TGCGCCAGCAGTGATCTGACAGGGGCTAGGAACGAGCAGTACTTC
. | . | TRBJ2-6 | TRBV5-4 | CASSLDGGANVLTF | TGTGCCAGCAGCCTGGATGGCGGGGCCAACGTCCTGACTTTC
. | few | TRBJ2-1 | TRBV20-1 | CSARRFYEQFF | TGCAGTGCTAGAAGGTTCTATGAGCAGTTCTTC
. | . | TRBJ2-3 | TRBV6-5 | CASSDALGADTQYF | TGTGCCAGCAGTGACGCGCTCGGGGCAGATACGCAGTATTTT
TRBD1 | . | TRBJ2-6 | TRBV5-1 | CASSLVGQGPGANVLTF | TGCGCCAGCAGCTTGGTGGGACAGGGCCCTGGGGCCAACGTCCTGACTTTC
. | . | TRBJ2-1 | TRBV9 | CASSPPRGLYNEQFF | TGTGCCAGCAGCCCCCCCCGGGGACTGTACAATGAGCAGTTCTTC
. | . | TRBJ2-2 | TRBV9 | CASSDAEAGELFF | TGTGCCAGCAGCGACGCGGAGGCCGGGGAGCTGTTTTTT
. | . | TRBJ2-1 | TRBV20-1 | CSASGLNEQFF | TGCAGTGCTAGTGGACTGAATGAGCAGTTCTTC
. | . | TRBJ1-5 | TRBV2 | CASNKDGDQPQHF | TGTGCCAGCAACAAGGACGGGGATCAGCCCCAGCATTTT
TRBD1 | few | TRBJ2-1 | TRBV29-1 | CSVEADREGFF | TGCAGCGTTGAGGCCGACAGGGAAGGGTTCTTC
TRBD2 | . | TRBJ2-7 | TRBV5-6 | CASSSFQLAGVNHEQYF | TGTGCCAGCAGCTCATTTCAGCTAGCGGGAGTTAACCACGAGCAGTACTTC
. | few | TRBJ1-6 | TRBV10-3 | CAISGSQYNSPLHF | TGTGCCATCAGTGGGTCACAGTACAATTCACCCCTCCACTTT
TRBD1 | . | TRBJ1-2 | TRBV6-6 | CASRTTGDGYTF | TGTGCCAGCAGAACGACAGGGGACGGCTACACCTTC
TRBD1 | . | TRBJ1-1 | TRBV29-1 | CSSRTGKGEAFF | TGCAGCTCCAGGACAGGGAAGGGTGAAGCTTTCTTT
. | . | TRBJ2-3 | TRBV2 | CASSEMIATTDTQYF | TGTGCCAGCAGTGAAATGATAGCCACCACAGATACGCAGTATTTT
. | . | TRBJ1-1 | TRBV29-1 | CSVRTAFSTEAFF | TGCAGCGTCAGGACAGCCTTTAGCACTGAAGCTTTCTTT
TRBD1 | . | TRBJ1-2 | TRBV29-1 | CSVGQGLNYGYTF | TGCAGCGTCGGACAGGGCTTGAACTATGGCTACACCTTC
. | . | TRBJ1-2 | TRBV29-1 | CSVDRESDGYTF | TGCAGCGTTGATCGGGAGTCGGATGGCTACACCTTC
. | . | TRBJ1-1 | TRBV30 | CAWIKTQNTEAFF | TGTGCCTGGATCAAGACGCAGAACACTGAAGCTTTCTTT
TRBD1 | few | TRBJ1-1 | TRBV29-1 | CSVERSTGATEAFF | TGCAGCGTTGAGCGATCGACAGGGGCCACTGAAGCTTTCTTT
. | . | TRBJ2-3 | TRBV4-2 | CASSQVGSAQYF | TGTGCCAGCAGCCAAGTGGGTAGCGCGCAGTATTTT
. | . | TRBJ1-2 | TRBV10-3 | CAISESGGYTF | TGTGCCATCAGTGAGTCCGGTGGCTACACCTTC
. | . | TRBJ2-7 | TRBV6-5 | CASSYRLYYEQYF | TGTGCCAGCAGTTATAGGTTATACTACGAGCAGTACTTC
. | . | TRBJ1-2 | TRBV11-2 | CASSRASGGNYGYTF | TGTGCCAGCAGCCGTGCGTCCGGGGGCAACTATGGCTACACCTTC
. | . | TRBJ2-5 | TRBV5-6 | CASSFGGGTQYF | TGTGCCAGCAGCTTTGGTGGAGGGACCCAGTACTTC